This TCR beta chain was obtained from a study of T cells in Graves' hyperthyroidism and ophthalmopathy. The V gene's germline CDR1 is LNHDA and CDR2 SQIVND (reference sequence). This CDR3 spans 12 amino acids. V was shortened by 4 bases and J by 7 bases, with 11 bases between the two germline ends. Study-wide findings and caveats: Among clonotypes expanded in thyroid above 0.001, most were also found in blood.

Researchers took RNA transcripts and amplified the TCR beta CDR3 regions from them. Researchers ran a first-round RT-PCR on the TCR CDR3 using the HTBI primer set. In TCRdb, the multiplex PCR reads were re-called with MiXCR into one record per CDR3 protein. The repertoire holds hundreds of thousands of distinct CDR3 sequences, approximately 14% seen once, with roughly 13% in the top ten. This clonotype was picked up many times. Its antigen is undetermined. The source material was blood. V and J are TRBV19 and TRBJ2-7; no firm D call. This clonotype originated in a man aged 18-30 years with Graves' ophthalmopathy. The CDR3, as DNA: TGTGCCAGTAGTAGGATCCCGGGTGAGCAGTACTTC. Translation: CASSRIPGEQYF.